This T cell receptor (beta chain) was sequenced for a study of Ad26.COV2.S vaccination and SARS-CoV-2 variants. Findings of the study overall: Analyses of TCR breadth and depth may have underestimated total T cell responses.

Worth noting for this clone: Its antigen is not identified.

Germline V gene lookup returns CDR1 MRHNA and CDR2 SNTAGT. V was shortened by 6 bases and J by 1 base, with 12 bases between the two germline ends. The length of the CDR3 is 14 residues. Treatment specified: 15 to 20 received Ad26.COV2.S at low or high dose, single or two shots; a few received placebo; per-sample allocation not given. Following the first vaccine or placebo injection, samples were taken on day 63. This table comes from immunoSEQ multiplex PCR, and its TCRdb copy is limited to in-frame clones, with some not included. The repertoire includes under 550,000 clones, more than 80% of them detected once, and more than 9% sits in the top ten.

The TCR comes from a person aged 18 to 59 who received the Ad26.COV2.S COVID-19 vaccine or a placebo. The material sequenced was peripheral blood, taken in a trial of Ad26.COV2.S vaccine versus placebo. The gene calls are TRBV6-4 and TRBJ1-1; perhaps TRBD1 as D (6 bases). The CDR3 DNA reads as TGTGCCAGCAGACAGGGAGGGGCGAACACTGAAGCTTTCTTT. Its translation is CASRQGGANTEAFF.